This is a list of T cell receptor beta chains from one sample in a study of blood T cell repertoires in COVID-19. Method: immunoSEQ multiplex PCR; TCRdb's copy keeps in-frame clones and lacks some. The data contain 150,000 to 200,000 clones, 70% to 85% of them singletons. Sequencing used peripheral blood. Receptor source: a man in his forties or fifties who had recovered from COVID-19. Both conserved end residues are part of each CDR3. Fields, in order: D gene, J gene, V gene, clone size, CDR3 DNA, CDR3 protein. A D gene is named only where the DNA matches it firmly. For some rows the clone size is stated as once, few or many, or as a class when expanded; others skip it.

TRBD1,TRBJ1-5,TRBV27,.,TGTGCCAGCAGTCCACGGGACAGGGGAGGGAATCAGCCCCAGCATTTT,CASSPRDRGGNQPQHF
.,TRBJ2-3,TRBV30,.,TGTGCCTGGGCCCTTCTGAGCGCAGATACGCAGTATTTT,CAWALLSADTQYF
.,TRBJ2-7,TRBV27,few,TGTGCCAGCTGGGAAAGGGGTGCCTACGAGCAGTACTTC,CASWERGAYEQYF
.,TRBJ1-3,TRBV7-9,.,TGTGCCAGCAGCTCCCATGTGGGGAGCTCTGGAAACACCATATATTTT,CASSSHVGSSGNTIYF
TRBD2,TRBJ2-7,TRBV6-2/TRBV6-3,.,TGTGCCAGCAGTCTGATAGCGGGAGGATTGTACGAGCAGTACTTC,CASSLIAGGLYEQYF
TRBD2,TRBJ2-1,TRBV2,.,TGTGCCAGCAGCACTAGCGGGAGAACGGGTGAGCAGTTCTTC,CASSTSGRTGEQFF
TRBD1,TRBJ2-6,TRBV7-3,many,TGTGCCAGCAGCTTAAGACGGCCCGGGACAGGGATACCCACTGGCGCCAACGTCCTGACTTTC,CASSLRRPGTGIPTGANVLTF
.,TRBJ2-3,TRBV6-5,.,TGTGCCAGCAGTTACTCCCGGTTCACAGATACGCAGTATTTT,CASSYSRFTDTQYF
.,TRBJ1-1,TRBV5-1,.,TGCGCCAGCAGCCCCGGACCTAGGGGAGGCATGAACACTGAAGCTTTCTTT,CASSPGPRGGMNTEAFF
.,TRBJ1-5,TRBV19,.,TGTGCCAGTAGGCCCGGTGGGGGGAATCAGCCCCAGCATTTT,CASRPGGGNQPQHF
.,TRBJ1-6,TRBV27,.,TGTGCCAGCAGTTTATATCCCAGGGAGGGATCACCCCTCCACTTT,CASSLYPREGSPLHF
TRBD1,TRBJ1-5,TRBV2,.,TGTGCCAGCGGGTGGGGACAGGACAATCAGCCCCAGCATTTT,CASGWGQDNQPQHF
.,TRBJ2-4,TRBV20-1,.,TGCAGTGCTACTGACAGGTCCCGAGCCAAAAACATTCAGTACTTC,CSATDRSRAKNIQYF
.,TRBJ1-5,TRBV19,.,TGTGCCAGCCACTTCACTAGCAATCAGCCCCAGCATTTT,CASHFTSNQPQHF
.,TRBJ2-2,TRBV21-1,few,TGTGCCAGCAGCAAATACGAGACAGCAAACACCGGGGAGCTGTTTTTT,CASSKYETANTGELFF
.,TRBJ2-7,TRBV4-2,.,TGTGCCAGCAGCCAAGAACGGGTGTCCTACGAGCAGTACTTC,CASSQERVSYEQYF